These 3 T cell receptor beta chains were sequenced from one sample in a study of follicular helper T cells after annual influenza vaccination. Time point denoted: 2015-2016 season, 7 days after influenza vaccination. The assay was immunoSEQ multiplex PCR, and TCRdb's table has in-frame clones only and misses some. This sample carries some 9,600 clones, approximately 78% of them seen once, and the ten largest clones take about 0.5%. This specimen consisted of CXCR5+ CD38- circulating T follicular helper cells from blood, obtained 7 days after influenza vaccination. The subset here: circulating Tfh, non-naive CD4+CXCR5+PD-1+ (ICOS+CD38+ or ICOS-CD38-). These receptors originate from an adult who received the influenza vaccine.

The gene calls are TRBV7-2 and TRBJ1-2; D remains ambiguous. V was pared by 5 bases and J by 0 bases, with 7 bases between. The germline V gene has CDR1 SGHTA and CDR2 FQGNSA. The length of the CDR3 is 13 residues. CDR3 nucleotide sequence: TGTGCCAGCAGCCCTGGTTCTAACTATGGCTACACCTTC. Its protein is CASSPGSNYGYTF.

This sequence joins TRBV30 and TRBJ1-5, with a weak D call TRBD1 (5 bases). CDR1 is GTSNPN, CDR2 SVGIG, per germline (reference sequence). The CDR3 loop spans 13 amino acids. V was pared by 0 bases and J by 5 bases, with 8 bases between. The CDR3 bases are TGTGCCTGGAGTGTGGGGGGTCATCAGCCCCAGCATTTT. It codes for CAWSVGGHQPQHF.

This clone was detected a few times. The CDR3 is CASSLGLAGIDTQYF. The CDR3 DNA reads as TGCGCCAGCAGCTTGGGACTAGCGGGGATAGATACGCAGTATTTT. The chain has TRBV5-1 and TRBJ2-3; TRBD2 matches at 11 bases. The CDR3 is 15 residues long. V was pared by 0 bases and J by 5 bases, with 2 bases of the junction left unmatched. CDR1 is SGHRS and CDR2 is YFSETQ in the germline V gene. Using reference TRBV5-1 and TRBJ2-3 for the parts outside the CDR3, the full variable domain is KAGVTQTPRYLIKTRGQQVTLSCSPISGHRSVSWYQQTPGQGLQFLFEYFSETQRNKGNFPGRFSGRQFSNSRSEMNVSTLELGDSALYLCASSLGLAGIDTQYFGPGTRLTVL.